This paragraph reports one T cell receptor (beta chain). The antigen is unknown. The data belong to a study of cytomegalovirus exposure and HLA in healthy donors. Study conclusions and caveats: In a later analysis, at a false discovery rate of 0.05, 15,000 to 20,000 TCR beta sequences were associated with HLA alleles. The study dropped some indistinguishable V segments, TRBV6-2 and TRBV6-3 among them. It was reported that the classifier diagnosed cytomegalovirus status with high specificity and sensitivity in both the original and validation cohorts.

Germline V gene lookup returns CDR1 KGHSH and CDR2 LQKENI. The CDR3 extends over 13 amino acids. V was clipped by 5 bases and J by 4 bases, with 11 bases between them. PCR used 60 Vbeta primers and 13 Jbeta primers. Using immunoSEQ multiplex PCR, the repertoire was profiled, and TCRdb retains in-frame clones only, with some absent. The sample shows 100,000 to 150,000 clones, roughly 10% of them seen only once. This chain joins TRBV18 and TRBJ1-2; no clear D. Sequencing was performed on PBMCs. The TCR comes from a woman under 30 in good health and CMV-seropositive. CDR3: CASSAGAPYGYTF. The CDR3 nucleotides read TGTGCCAGCTCAGCAGGCGCGCCCTATGGCTACACCTTC.